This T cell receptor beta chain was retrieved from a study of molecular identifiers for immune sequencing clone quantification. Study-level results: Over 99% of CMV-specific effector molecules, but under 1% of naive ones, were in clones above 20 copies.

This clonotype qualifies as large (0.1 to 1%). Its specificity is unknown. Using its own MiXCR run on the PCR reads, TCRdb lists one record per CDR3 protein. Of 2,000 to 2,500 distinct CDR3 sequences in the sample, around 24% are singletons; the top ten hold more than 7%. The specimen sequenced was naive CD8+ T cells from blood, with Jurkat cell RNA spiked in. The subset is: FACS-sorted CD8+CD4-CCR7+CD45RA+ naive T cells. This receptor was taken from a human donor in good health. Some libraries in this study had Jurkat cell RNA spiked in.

CDR3: CASSPRTGGYQETQYF. CDR3 in DNA: TGTGCCAGCAGTCCCCGGACGGGTGGGTACCAAGAGACCCAGTACTTC. The chain is built from TRBV12-3 or TRBV12-4 and TRBJ2-5; the D is unclear. The CDR3 is 16 amino acids. Trimming stripped 5 bases from V and 0 bases from J, with 16 bases between.